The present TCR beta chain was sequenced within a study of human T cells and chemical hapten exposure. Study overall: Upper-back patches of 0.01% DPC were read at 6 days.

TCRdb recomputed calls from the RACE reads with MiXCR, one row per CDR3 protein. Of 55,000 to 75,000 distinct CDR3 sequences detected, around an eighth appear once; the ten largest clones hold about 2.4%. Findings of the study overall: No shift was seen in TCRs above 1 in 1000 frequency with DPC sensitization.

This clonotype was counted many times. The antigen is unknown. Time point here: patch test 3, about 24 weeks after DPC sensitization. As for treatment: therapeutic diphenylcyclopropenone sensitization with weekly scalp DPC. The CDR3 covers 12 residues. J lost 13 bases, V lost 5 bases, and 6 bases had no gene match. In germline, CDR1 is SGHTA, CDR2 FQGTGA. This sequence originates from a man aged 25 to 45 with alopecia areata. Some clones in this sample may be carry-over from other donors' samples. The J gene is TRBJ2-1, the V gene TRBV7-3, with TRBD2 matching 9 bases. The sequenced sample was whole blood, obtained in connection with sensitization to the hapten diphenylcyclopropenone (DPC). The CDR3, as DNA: TGTGCCAGCAGCCCTCAGCGGGGGGAACAGTTCTTC. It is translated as CASSPQRGEQFF.